Shown below are 15 T cell receptor beta chains from a single sample sequenced in a study of T-cell memory formation after mild COVID-19. TCRdb passed the 5' RACE reads through MiXCR, listing each CDR3 protein once. The sample has hundreds of thousands of distinct CDR3 sequences, approximately 19% seen once. Material: PBMCs or a T cell subset sorted from them (not recorded which). Source of these receptors: an adult woman who had mild COVID-19 (a few samples of this study predate the infection). Cell type and time point are not known.

J is TRBJ2-7 and V is TRBV7-2; TRBD2 aligns across 8 bases. Germline loops: CDR1 SGHTA, CDR2 FQGNSA. The CDR3 loop spans 18 amino acids. V lost 1 base, J lost 3 bases, and 14 bases stayed unmatched. CDR3: CASSLDRAGVGSGYEQYF. CDR3 sequence (DNA): TGTGCCAGCAGCTTAGATCGAGCGGGAGTTGGGTCCGGCTACGAGCAGTACTTC.

The chain joins TRBV27 to TRBJ1-2; possible D gene TRBD1, 5 bases. Germline loops: CDR1 MNHEY, CDR2 SMNVEV (reference sequence). The CDR3 sequence is 13 residues long. V lost 3 bases to trimming and J lost 9 bases, with 14 bases between them. The CDR3 spells CASSFQGGISYTF. CDR3 sequence (DNA): TGTGCCAGCAGTTTCCAGGGAGGGATTAGCTACACCTTC.

The V gene is TRBV7-9, the J gene TRBJ2-7; 7 bases agree with TRBD1. This CDR3 spans 14 amino acids. Germline CDR1 SEHNR, CDR2 FQNEAQ (reference sequence). J gave up 3 bases and V 3 bases, and 5 bases lay outside the gene matches. CDR3 amino acids: CASSFRDSFYEQYF. As DNA, the CDR3 is TGTGCCAGCAGCTTCCGGGACAGTTTCTACGAGCAGTACTTC.

In this sample, this clonotype turned up a few times. The chain uses TRBV7-6 and TRBJ1-2, with a possible D match to TRBD1 (6 bases). V shed 4 bases and J shed 3 bases, with 15 bases lying between them. The CDR3 contains 15 residues. In germline, CDR1 is SGHVS, CDR2 FNYEAQ. In DNA, the CDR3 is TGTGCCAGCAGCTCCCTCGGGGGGCAGTACTATGGCTACACCTTC. Translating it yields CASSSLGGQYYGYTF.

CDR3: CASSGSGDYNEQFF. CDR3 in DNA: TGTGCCAGCTCAGGTAGCGGGGATTACAATGAGCAGTTCTTC. The chain uses TRBV18 and TRBJ2-1; TRBD2 matches 8 bases. This CDR3 has 14 residues. Unmatched junction bases numbered 4, after V lost 5 bases and J lost 4 bases. Germline CDR1 and CDR2: KGHSH and LQKENI.

The chain has TRBV24-1 and TRBJ2-1; 7 bases are a match to TRBD2. V trimming: 5 bases; J trimming: 0 bases; junction bases outside the gene matches: 9. This CDR3 is 17 amino acids long. Germline assignment: CDR1 KGHDR and CDR2 SFDVKD. The CDR3 region has the DNA TGTGCCACCAGTGCCCTTGGTAGCGGGCGCTCCTACAATGAGCAGTTCTTC. Protein product: CATSALGSGRSYNEQFF.

This chain links TRBV20-1 with TRBJ2-3, with TRBD1 identical over 11 bases. This CDR3 is built from 19 residues. The ends lost 0 bases at V and 4 bases at J; junction bases unmatched: 15. The germline V gene has CDR1 DFQATT and CDR2 SNEGSKA (reference sequence). CDR3 sequence reads: CSARDRLDGQGANPDTQYF. CDR3 bases: TGCAGTGCTAGAGATCGGTTGGATGGACAGGGGGCTAACCCAGATACGCAGTATTTT.

This clonotype was observed a few times. The chain links TRBV20-1 to TRBJ2-7, with 11 bases fitting TRBD2. CDR1 DFQATT and CDR2 SNEGSKA come from the germline V gene (reference sequence). The ends lost 8 bases at V and 2 bases at J; junction bases unmatched: 14. This CDR3 has 16 residues. The CDR3 DNA reads TGCAGTCCCTACCGGGCTAGCGGGGGGTCTACCTACGAGCAGTACTTC. Residues: CSPYRASGGSTYEQYF.

This chain links TRBV4-3 with TRBJ2-7, with D perhaps matching TRBD2 (6 bases). The CDR3 is 15 residues long. The germline V and J ends were trimmed by 0 bases and 0 bases, with 9 bases remaining between them. The V gene's germline CDR1 is LGHNA and CDR2 YSLEER. DNA of the CDR3: TGCGCCAGCAGCCAAGAACCCGGGAGCTCCTACGAGCAGTACTTC. It encodes CASSQEPGSSYEQYF.

This clonotype has a handful of counts. This chain joins TRBV29-1 and TRBJ1-2, with D unresolved. The CDR3 is 13 residues long. Germline CDR1 SQVTM, CDR2 ANQGSEA. Between the trimmed V and J ends, which lost 4 bases and 2 bases, there was a span of 11 bases. The CDR3 here is CSVGGVSNYGYTF. The CDR3, as DNA: TGCAGCGTTGGCGGGGTTTCGAACTATGGCTACACCTTC.

This clonotype was observed a handful of times. The rearrangement uses TRBV25-1 and TRBJ2-1; 7 bases agree with TRBD1. Germline-derived CDR1 and CDR2 are MGHDK and SYGVNS. This CDR3 contains 12 residues. The ends lost 6 bases at V and 10 bases at J; junction bases unmatched: 6. CDR3 DNA sequence: TGTGCCAGCAGCGATGGGACAGAGGAGCAGTTCTTC. It translates to CASSDGTEEQFF.

This clonotype was seen many times. The rearrangement links TRBV5-5 to TRBJ2-1, with D perhaps TRBD2 (6 bases). V lost 0 bases and J 4 bases, leaving 11 bases between the germline ends. The CDR3 is 15 amino acids. In germline, CDR1 is SGHKS, CDR2 YYEKEE (reference sequence). In nucleotides, the CDR3 is TGTGCCAGCAGCTTGGAACGGGGGACTTACAATGAGCAGTTCTTC. This encodes CASSLERGTYNEQFF.

This clonotype was picked up a small number of times. The chain has TRBV12-3 or TRBV12-4 and TRBJ1-6; D may be TRBD1 (6 bases). V lost 5 bases, J lost 3 bases, and 17 bases lay in between. The CDR3 covers 17 residues. This chain's CDR3 is CASSPSLRDNYNSPLHF. CDR3 in DNA: TGTGCCAGCAGTCCCTCCCTCCGGGACAACTATAATTCACCCCTCCACTTT.

The chain couples TRBV28 to TRBJ2-7; 10 nucleotides agree with TRBD1. The CDR3 runs to 15 residues. Germline V gives CDR1 MDHEN, CDR2 SYDVKM. With V trimmed by 6 bases and J by 2 bases, 7 bases remained unmatched. CDR3 amino acids: CASSRGTGVPYEQYF. The DNA of the CDR3 is TGTGCCAGCAGCCGTGGGACAGGGGTTCCCTACGAGCAGTACTTC. Full variable domain (remainder filled in from reference TRBV28 and TRBJ2-7): DVKVTQSSRYLVKRTGEKVFLECVQDMDHENMFWYRQDPGLGLRLIYFSYDVKMKEKGDIPEGYSVSREKKERFSLILESASTNQTSMYLCASSRGTGVPYEQYFGPGTRLTVT.

The chain carries TRBV6-2 or TRBV6-3 and TRBJ1-2; D call uncertain. Germline V lookup: CDR1 MNHEY, CDR2 SVGEGT. V lost 6 bases to trimming and J lost 4 bases, with 12 bases between them. The CDR3 runs to 13 residues. CDR3 region: CASSDGLGYGYTF. The CDR3 region has the DNA TGTGCCAGCAGCGACGGTCTGGGCTATGGCTACACCTTC.